A selection of T cell receptor beta chains follows, all from one sample in a study of neurological immune-mediated disorders. Using its own MiXCR run on the 5' RACE reads, TCRdb lists one record per CDR3 protein. This table holds roughly 120,000 distinct CDR3 sequences, approximately 3.2% found once. The sequenced sample consisted of PBMCs. The receptors originated from a woman in her 30s with multiple sclerosis. The CDR3 runs from the conserved cysteine through the conserved F or W. Each record gives: J gene, clone size, D gene, V gene, CDR3 protein, CDR3 DNA. The D gene is left open where the match is weak. Clone size is given for some rows only: seen once, a few or many times, or a class if the clone is expanded.

TRBJ1-5	many	TRBD1	TRBV20-1	CSATRGQGSNQPQHF	TGCAGTGCTACTCGCGGACAGGGTAGCAATCAGCCCCAGCATTTT
TRBJ1-1	many	.	TRBV14	CASSQDLGSGNTEAFF	TGTGCCAGCAGCCAAGATCTGGGTTCGGGGAACACTGAAGCTTTCTTT
TRBJ1-2	many	TRBD1	TRBV9	CASSAGQANYGYTF	TGTGCCAGCAGCGCGGGACAGGCGAACTATGGCTACACCTTC
TRBJ2-1	many	.	TRBV2	CASGRGEQFF	TGTGCCAGCGGGAGGGGGGAGCAGTTCTTC
TRBJ1-1	many	.	TRBV20-1	CSAGDGLNTEAFF	TGCAGTGCCGGGGACGGATTGAACACTGAAGCTTTCTTT
TRBJ2-7	.	.	TRBV25-1	CASKGRGEQYF	TGTGCCAGCAAGGGTAGGGGCGAGCAGTACTTC
TRBJ2-7	many	TRBD2	TRBV7-9	CASSSSSGTSSYEQYF	TGTGCCAGCAGCTCCAGTAGCGGGACAAGCTCCTACGAGCAGTACTTC
TRBJ1-5	many	.	TRBV7-2	CASSLDGGGNQPQHF	TGTGCCAGCAGCTTAGATGGCGGCGGCAATCAGCCCCAGCATTTT
TRBJ2-3	many	.	TRBV5-1	CASSLTTSTDTQYF	TGCGCCAGCAGCTTGACTACTAGCACAGATACGCAGTATTTT
TRBJ2-1	many	TRBD2	TRBV7-2	CASSLEPLTSGGAHNEQFF	TGTGCCAGCAGCTTAGAACCGCTCACTAGCGGGGGGGCCCACAATGAGCAGTTCTTC
TRBJ1-1	many	.	TRBV5-1	CASSHEEGLNTEAFF	TGCGCCAGCAGCCACGAGGAGGGGCTGAACACTGAAGCTTTCTTT
TRBJ2-2	many	TRBD2	TRBV7-9	CASSPLTSANTGELFF	TGTGCCAGCAGCCCCCTGACTAGCGCGAACACCGGGGAGCTGTTTTTT
TRBJ2-3	many	.	TRBV5-6	CASSFVPGQLTDTQYF	TGTGCCAGCAGCTTTGTTCCCGGACAGCTCACAGATACGCAGTATTTT
TRBJ2-1	many	TRBD1	TRBV9	CASSVEGQGYEQFF	TGTGCCAGCAGCGTAGAAGGACAGGGCTATGAGCAGTTCTTC
TRBJ1-6	many	.	TRBV12-3/TRBV12-4	CASSLREYNSPLHF	TGTGCCAGCAGCCTCAGGGAGTATAATTCACCCCTCCACTTT
TRBJ1-1	many	.	TRBV5-1	CASSLLGIFEMNTEAFF	TGCGCCAGCAGCTTGTTGGGTATTTTCGAAATGAACACTGAAGCTTTCTTT
TRBJ1-5	many	.	TRBV24-1	CATSDGRYSNQPQHF	TGTGCCACCAGTGATGGACGGTATAGCAATCAGCCCCAGCATTTT
TRBJ2-6	many	.	TRBV7-2	CASSLVGTRRSGANVLTF	TGTGCCAGCAGCTTAGTGGGGACACGCCGCTCTGGGGCCAACGTCCTGACTTTC
TRBJ2-1	many	.	TRBV27	CASSTPQFFEQFF	TGTGCCAGCAGCACACCCCAGTTCTTTGAGCAGTTCTTC
TRBJ1-1	many	TRBD1	TRBV9	CASSARDRGPSAEAFF	TGTGCCAGCAGCGCACGGGACAGGGGGCCCTCCGCTGAAGCTTTCTTT
TRBJ1-1	many	.	TRBV12-3/TRBV12-4	CASSPDEALNTEAFF	TGTGCCAGCAGTCCCGATGAGGCCCTGAACACTGAAGCTTTCTTT
TRBJ1-6	many	.	TRBV5-1	CASSFETGIPLHF	TGCGCCAGCAGCTTCGAGACAGGCATACCCCTCCACTTT
TRBJ2-7	many	.	TRBV4-1	CASSQDKGGRYEQYF	TGCGCCAGCAGCCAAGATAAGGGGGGGAGGTACGAGCAGTACTTC
TRBJ1-4	many	TRBD1	TRBV27	CASREQGTFEKLFF	TGTGCCAGCAGGGAACAGGGGACGTTTGAAAAACTGTTTTTT
TRBJ2-1	.	TRBD2	TRBV5-1	CASSLLASGGYEQFF	TGCGCCAGCAGCTTGTTGGCTAGCGGGGGTTATGAGCAGTTCTTC
TRBJ2-1	many	TRBD2	TRBV4-3	CASSQTGAGDSYNEQFF	TGCGCCAGCAGCCAAACCGGGGCGGGGGACTCCTACAATGAGCAGTTCTTC
TRBJ2-7	many	TRBD2	TRBV20-1	CSARDPPSGGAYAYEQYF	TGCAGTGCTAGAGATCCCCCTAGCGGGGGGGCCTATGCCTACGAGCAGTACTTC
TRBJ2-7	.	TRBD1	TRBV20-1	CSAASRDRASEQYF	TGCAGTGCTGCGAGCCGGGACAGGGCTTCCGAGCAGTACTTC
TRBJ1-2	many	.	TRBV7-2	CASSLGGQGVHGYTF	TGTGCCAGCAGCTTAGGAGGCCAGGGTGTGCATGGCTACACCTTC
TRBJ1-3	many	.	TRBV19	CATLGETAGNTIYF	TGTGCCACCCTGGGGGAAACCGCTGGAAACACCATATATTTT
TRBJ1-5	many	TRBD1	TRBV20-1	CSAIQGAFGNQPQHF	TGCAGTGCGATTCAGGGGGCATTTGGCAATCAGCCCCAGCATTTT
TRBJ1-1	many	TRBD1	TRBV7-9	CASSLKGQGHTEAFF	TGTGCCAGCAGCCTAAAGGGACAGGGGCACACTGAAGCTTTCTTT
TRBJ1-1	many	.	TRBV6-8	CVSSLRAGTEAFF	TGTGTCAGCAGTTTGCGGGCGGGCACTGAAGCTTTCTTT
TRBJ2-5	.	TRBD1	TRBV6-5	CASALGTGVETQYF	TGTGCCAGTGCGTTAGGGACAGGGGTAGAGACCCAGTACTTC
TRBJ2-5	few	.	TRBV7-9	CASSLGGEGTNRETQYF	TGTGCCAGCAGCTTAGGTGGCGAGGGCACCAACAGGGAGACCCAGTACTTC
TRBJ2-2	many	TRBD2	TRBV7-2	CASSLAGLAGGRPGELFF	TGTGCCAGCAGCTTAGCAGGACTAGCGGGGGGGAGACCCGGGGAGCTGTTTTTT
TRBJ1-2	many	.	TRBV10-3	CAISGGRSTSKYGYTF	TGTGCCATCAGTGGCGGCAGGAGTACGTCTAAGTATGGCTACACCTTC